This T cell receptor (beta chain) was obtained from a study of cytomegalovirus exposure and HLA in healthy donors. Study-wide points: The classifier, whose performance was assessed in both the original and validation cohorts, reportedly diagnosed cytomegalovirus status with high specificity and sensitivity. A later examination showed that TCR association rates differed by HLA locus, with DRB1 most and HLA-C fewest. Reportedly, a later analysis found an Asian-associated ancestry cluster had fewer N-insertions than the approximately 670-donor mean.

This clone was counted a few times. Its antigen is still unknown. PCR was performed using 60 Vbeta and 13 Jbeta primers. The method was immunoSEQ multiplex PCR; TCRdb's version includes in-frame clones alone and lacks a portion of them. The data contain 90,000 to 150,000 clones, approximately 69% of them seen just once; the ten biggest clones take up about 9.9%. The CDR3 has 15 residues. Germline CDR1 SGHVS, CDR2 FNYEAQ. The ends lost 1 base at V and 5 bases at J; junction bases unmatched: 4. The TCR sequence derives from a woman in her forties or fifties in good health and CMV-seropositive. The chain has TRBV7-6 and TRBJ2-1, with 8 bases that match TRBD2. The sequencing sample was made of PBMCs. The CDR3: CASSLGLAGHNEQFF. DNA for the CDR3: TGTGCCAGCAGCTTAGGGCTAGCGGGCCACAATGAGCAGTTCTTC.